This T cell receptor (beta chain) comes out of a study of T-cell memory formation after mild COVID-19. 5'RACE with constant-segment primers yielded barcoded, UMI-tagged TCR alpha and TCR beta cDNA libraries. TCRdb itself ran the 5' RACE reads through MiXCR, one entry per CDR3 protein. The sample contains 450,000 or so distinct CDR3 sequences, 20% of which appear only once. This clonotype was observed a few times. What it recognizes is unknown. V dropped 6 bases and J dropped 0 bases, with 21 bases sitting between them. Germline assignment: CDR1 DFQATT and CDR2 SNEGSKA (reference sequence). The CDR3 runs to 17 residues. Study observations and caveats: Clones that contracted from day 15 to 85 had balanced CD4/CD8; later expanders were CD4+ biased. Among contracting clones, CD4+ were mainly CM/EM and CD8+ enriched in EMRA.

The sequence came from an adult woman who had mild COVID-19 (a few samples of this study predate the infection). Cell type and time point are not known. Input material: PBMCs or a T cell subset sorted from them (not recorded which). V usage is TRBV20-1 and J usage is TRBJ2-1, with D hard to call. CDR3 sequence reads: CSAPLPAGPSSYNEQFF. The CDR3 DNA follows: TGCAGTGCCCCCCTACCGGCCGGTCCTTCCTCCTACAATGAGCAGTTCTTC.